This T cell receptor (beta chain) was sequenced for a study of siplizumab effects on memory and regulatory T cells. For this clone: Its antigen remains unknown.

The study's findings and limits: The drug siplizumab significantly decreased the alloreactive sequences that could be traced to unstimulated CD4+ memory cells. Apparently more diverse than memory cells, naive T cells also seemed major alloresponse contributors. Proliferating siplizumab-cultured Tregs lacked confirmed suppressive function.

The study assayed about 10^5 TCR templates per sample. Data came from immunoSEQ multiplex PCR; TCRdb stores just in-frame clones and leaves some out. Of 100,000 or so clones detected, 80% to 95% appear once; the ten largest clones hold 12%. Deletions cut 5 bases from V and 9 bases from J, with 13 bases between. This CDR3 has 12 amino acids. The germline V gene encodes CDR1 SGHTA and CDR2 FQGNSA. The sample taken for sequencing was non-Treg CD4+ T cells sorted from blood. The clonotype comes from a human donor in good health. The chain has TRBV7-2 and TRBJ2-5; weak D call: TRBD2 (6 bases). CDR3 sequence (DNA): TGTGCCAGCAGCCGGGACTTCGGGCCCCAGTACTTC. Protein sequence: CASSRDFGPQYF. The variable domain in full, completed from reference TRBV7-2 and TRBJ2-5, reads GAGVSQSPSNKVTEKGKDVELRCDPISGHTALYWYRQSLGQGLEFLIYFQGNSAPDKSGLPSDRFSAERTGGSVSTLTIQRTQQEDSAVYLCASSRDFGPQYFGPGTRLLVL.